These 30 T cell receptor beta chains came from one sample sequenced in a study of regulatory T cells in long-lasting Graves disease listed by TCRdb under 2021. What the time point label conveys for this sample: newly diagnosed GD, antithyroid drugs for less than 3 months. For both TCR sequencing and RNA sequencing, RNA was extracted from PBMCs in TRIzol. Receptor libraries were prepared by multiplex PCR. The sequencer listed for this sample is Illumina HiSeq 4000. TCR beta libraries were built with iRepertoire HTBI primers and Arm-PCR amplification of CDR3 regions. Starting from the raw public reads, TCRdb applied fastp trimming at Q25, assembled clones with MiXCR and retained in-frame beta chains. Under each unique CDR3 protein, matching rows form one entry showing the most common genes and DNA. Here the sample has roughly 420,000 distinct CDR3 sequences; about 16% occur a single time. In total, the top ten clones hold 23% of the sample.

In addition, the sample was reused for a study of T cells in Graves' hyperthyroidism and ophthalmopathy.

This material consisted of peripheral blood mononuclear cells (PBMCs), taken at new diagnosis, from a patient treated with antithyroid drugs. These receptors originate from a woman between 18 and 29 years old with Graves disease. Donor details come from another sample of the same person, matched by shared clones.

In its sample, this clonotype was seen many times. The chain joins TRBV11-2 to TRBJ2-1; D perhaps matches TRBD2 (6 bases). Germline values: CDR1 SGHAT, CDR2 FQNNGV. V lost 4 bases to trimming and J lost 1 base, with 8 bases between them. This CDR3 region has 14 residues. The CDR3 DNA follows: TGTGCCAGCAGCTACGGGAGTTCCTACAATGAGCAGTTCTTC. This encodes CASSYGSSYNEQFF. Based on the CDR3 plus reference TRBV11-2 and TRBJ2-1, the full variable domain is EAGVAQSPRYKIIEKRQSVAFWCNPISGHATLYWYQQILGQGPKLLIQFQNNGVVDDSQLPKDRFSAERLKGVDSTLKIQPAKLEDSAVYLCASSYGSSYNEQFFGPGTRLTVL.

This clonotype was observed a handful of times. The chain's CDR3 is CASSPSGSQNTGELFF. DNA for the CDR3: TGCGCCAGCAGTCCCAGCGGGAGTCAGAACACCGGGGAGCTGTTTTTT. The chain recombines TRBV5-1 with TRBJ2-2, with 8 bases lining up with TRBD2. The CDR3 spans 16 residues. V lost 5 bases, J lost 1 base, and 7 bases stayed unmatched. Germline V gene data show CDR1 as SGHRS and CDR2 as YFSETQ.

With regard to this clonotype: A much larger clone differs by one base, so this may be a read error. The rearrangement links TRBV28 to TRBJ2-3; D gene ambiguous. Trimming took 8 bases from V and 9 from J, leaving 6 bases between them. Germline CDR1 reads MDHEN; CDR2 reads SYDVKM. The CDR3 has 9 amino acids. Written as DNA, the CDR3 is TGTGCCAGCGAGAACACGCAGTATTTT. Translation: CASENTQYF.

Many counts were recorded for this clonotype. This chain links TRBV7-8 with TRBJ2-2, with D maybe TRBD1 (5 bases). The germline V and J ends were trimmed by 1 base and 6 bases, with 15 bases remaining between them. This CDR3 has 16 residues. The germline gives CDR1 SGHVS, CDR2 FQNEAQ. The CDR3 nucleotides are TGTGCCAGCAGCTTAGAGGGGTTCGCCTTCGCCGGGGAGCTGTTTTTT. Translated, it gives CASSLEGFAFAGELFF.

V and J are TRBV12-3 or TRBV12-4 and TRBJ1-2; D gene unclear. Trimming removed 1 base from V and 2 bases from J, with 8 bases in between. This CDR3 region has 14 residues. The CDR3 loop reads CASSLVVKNYGYTF. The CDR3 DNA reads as TGTGCCAGCAGTTTAGTTGTGAAGAACTATGGCTACACCTTC.

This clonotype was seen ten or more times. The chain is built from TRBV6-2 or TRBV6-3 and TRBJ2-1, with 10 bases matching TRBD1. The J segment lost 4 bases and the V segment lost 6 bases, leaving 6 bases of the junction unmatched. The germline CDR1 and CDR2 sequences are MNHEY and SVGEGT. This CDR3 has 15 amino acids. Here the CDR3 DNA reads TGTGCCAGCAGACAGACGGACAGGGGGTACAATGAGCAGTTCTTC. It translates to CASRQTDRGYNEQFF.

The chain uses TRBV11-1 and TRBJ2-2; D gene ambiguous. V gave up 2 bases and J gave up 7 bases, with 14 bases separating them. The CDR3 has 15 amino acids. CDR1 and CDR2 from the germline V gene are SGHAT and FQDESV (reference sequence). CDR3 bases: TGTGCCAGCAGCTTAAGTGGGCGCAGGTTCGGGGAGCTGTTTTTT. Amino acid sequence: CASSLSGRRFGELFF.

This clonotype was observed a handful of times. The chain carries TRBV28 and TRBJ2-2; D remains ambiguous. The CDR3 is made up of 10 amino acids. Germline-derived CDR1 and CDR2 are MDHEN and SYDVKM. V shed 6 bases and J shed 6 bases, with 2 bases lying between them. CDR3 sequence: CASRSGELFF. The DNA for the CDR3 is TGTGCCAGCAGATCCGGGGAGCTGTTTTTT. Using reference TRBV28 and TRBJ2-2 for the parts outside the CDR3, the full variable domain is DVKVTQSSRYLVKRTGEKVFLECVQDMDHENMFWYRQDPGLGLRLIYFSYDVKMKEKGDIPEGYSVSREKKERFSLILESASTNQTSMYLCASRSGELFFGEGSRLTVL.

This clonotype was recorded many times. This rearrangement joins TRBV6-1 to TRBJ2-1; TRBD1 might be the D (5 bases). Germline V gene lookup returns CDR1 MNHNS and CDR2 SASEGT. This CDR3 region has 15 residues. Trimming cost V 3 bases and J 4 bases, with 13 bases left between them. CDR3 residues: CASSDPGQGYNEQFF. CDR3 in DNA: TGTGCCAGCAGTGACCCAGGGCAGGGATACAATGAGCAGTTCTTC.

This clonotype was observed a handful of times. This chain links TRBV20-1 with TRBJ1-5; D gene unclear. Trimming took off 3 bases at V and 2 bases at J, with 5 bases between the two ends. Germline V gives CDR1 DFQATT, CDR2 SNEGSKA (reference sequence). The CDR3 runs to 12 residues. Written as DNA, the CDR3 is TGCAGTGCTAGGATGGGCAATCAGCCCCAGCATTTT. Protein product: CSARMGNQPQHF.

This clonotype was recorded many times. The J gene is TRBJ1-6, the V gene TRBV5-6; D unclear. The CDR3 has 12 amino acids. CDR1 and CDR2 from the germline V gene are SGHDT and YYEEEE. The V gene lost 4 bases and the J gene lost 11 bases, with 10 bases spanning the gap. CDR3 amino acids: CASSRIGAPLHF. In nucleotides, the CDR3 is TGTGCCAGCAGCCGAATTGGAGCACCCCTCCACTTT.

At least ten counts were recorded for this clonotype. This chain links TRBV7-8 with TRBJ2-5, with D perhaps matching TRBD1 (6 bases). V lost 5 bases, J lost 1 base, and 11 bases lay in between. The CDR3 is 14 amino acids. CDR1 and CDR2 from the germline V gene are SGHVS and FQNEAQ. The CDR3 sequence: CASSQVRGQETQYF. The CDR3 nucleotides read TGTGCCAGCAGCCAAGTCAGGGGCCAAGAGACCCAGTACTTC.

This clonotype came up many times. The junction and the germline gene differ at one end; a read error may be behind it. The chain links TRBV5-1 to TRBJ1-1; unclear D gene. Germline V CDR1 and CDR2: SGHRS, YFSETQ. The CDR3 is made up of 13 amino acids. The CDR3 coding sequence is TGTGCCAGCAGCTTTGATCCGAACACTGAAGCTTTCTTT. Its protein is CASSFDPNTEAFF.

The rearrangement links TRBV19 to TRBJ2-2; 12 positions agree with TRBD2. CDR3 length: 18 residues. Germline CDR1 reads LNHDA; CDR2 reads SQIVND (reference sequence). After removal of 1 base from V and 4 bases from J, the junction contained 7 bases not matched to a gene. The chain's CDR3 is CASSIGLAGVGGTGELFF. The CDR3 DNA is TGTGCCAGTAGTATAGGACTAGCGGGAGTTGGTGGCACCGGGGAGCTGTTTTTT.

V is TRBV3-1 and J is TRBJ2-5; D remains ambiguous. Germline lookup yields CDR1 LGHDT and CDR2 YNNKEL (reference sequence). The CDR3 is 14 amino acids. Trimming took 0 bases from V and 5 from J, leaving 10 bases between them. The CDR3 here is CASSQEPDRETQYF. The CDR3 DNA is TGTGCCAGCAGCCAAGAACCCGATAGGGAGACCCAGTACTTC.

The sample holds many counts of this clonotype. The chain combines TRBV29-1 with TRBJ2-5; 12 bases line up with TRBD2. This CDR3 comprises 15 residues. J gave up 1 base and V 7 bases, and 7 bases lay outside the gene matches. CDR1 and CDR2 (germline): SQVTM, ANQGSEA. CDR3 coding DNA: TGCAGCGCCATGACTAGCGGGGGACCCCAAGAGACCCAGTACTTC. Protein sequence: CSAMTSGGPQETQYF.

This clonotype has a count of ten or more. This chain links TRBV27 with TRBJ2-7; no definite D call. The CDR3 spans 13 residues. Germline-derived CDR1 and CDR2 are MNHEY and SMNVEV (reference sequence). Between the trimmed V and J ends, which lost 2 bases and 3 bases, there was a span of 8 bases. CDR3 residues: CASSLTSRYEQYF. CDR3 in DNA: TGTGCCAGCAGTTTAACGTCTCGCTACGAGCAGTACTTC.

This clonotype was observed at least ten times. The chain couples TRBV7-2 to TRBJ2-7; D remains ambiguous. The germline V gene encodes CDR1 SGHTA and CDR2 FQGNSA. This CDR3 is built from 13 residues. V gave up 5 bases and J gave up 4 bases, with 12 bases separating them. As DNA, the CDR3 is TGTGCCAGCAGCCGGACGCAGGTATACGAGCAGTACTTC. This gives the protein CASSRTQVYEQYF. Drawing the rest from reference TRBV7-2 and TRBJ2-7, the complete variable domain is GAGVSQSPSNKVTEKGKDVELRCDPISGHTALYWYRQSLGQGLEFLIYFQGNSAPDKSGLPSDRFSAERTGGSVSTLTIQRTQQEDSAVYLCASSRTQVYEQYFGPGTRLTVT.

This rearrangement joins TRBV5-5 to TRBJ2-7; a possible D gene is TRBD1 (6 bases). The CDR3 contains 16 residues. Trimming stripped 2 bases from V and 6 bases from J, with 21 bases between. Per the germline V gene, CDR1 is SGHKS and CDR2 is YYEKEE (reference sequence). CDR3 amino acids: CASSFVRGSAGVEQYF. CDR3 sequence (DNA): TGTGCCAGCAGCTTCGTACGTGGGTCGGCAGGGGTCGAGCAGTACTTC. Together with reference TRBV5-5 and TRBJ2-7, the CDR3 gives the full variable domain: DAGVTQSPTHLIKTRGQQVTLRCSPISGHKSVSWYQQVLGQGPQFIFQYYEKEERGRGNFPDRFSARQFPNYSSELNVNALLLGDSALYLCASSFVRGSAGVEQYFGPGTRLTVT.

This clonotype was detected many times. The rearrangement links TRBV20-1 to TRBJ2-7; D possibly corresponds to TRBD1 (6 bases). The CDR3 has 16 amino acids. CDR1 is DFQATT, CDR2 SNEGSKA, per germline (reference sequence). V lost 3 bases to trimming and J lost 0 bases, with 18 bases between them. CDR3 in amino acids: CSASPPDSFSSYEQYF. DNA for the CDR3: TGCAGTGCTAGTCCTCCGGACAGTTTCAGCTCCTACGAGCAGTACTTC.

CDR3 sequence: CASHIFDYGYTF. CDR3 nucleotide sequence: TGTGCCAGCCACATTTTTGACTATGGCTACACCTTC. This chain links TRBV2 with TRBJ1-2; D is ambiguous. The germline CDR1 and CDR2 sequences are SNHLY and FYNNEI. Trimming stripped 8 bases from V and 3 bases from J, with 10 bases between. This CDR3 has 12 amino acids.

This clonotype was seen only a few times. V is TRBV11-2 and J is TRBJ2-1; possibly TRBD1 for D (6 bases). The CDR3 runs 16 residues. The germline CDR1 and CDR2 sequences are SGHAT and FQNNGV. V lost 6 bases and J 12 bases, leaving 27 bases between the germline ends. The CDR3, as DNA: TGTGCCAGCAGTGAAAAGAGAACTGACAGGACGAGCTGGCAGTTCTTC. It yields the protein CASSEKRTDRTSWQFF.

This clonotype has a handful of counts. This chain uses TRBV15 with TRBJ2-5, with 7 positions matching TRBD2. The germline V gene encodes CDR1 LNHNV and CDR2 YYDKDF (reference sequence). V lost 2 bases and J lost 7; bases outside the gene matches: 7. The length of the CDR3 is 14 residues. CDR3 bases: TGTGCCACCAGCAGACGGGGCGGGAGTGGGACCCAGTACTTC. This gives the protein CATSRRGGSGTQYF.

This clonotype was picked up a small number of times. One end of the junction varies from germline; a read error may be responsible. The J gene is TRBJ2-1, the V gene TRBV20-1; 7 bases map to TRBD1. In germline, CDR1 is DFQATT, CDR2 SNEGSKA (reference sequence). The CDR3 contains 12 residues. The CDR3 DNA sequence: TGCAATGCTAGACGGGACAGCAATGAGCAGTTCTTC. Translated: CNARRDSNEQFF.

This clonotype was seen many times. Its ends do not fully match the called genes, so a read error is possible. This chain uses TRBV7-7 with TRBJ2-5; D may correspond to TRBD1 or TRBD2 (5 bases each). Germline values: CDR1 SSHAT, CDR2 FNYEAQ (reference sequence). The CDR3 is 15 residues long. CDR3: CASSSATRGSETQYF. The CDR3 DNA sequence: TGTGCTAGCAGCTCGGCGACGAGGGGATCGGAGACCCAGTACTTC.

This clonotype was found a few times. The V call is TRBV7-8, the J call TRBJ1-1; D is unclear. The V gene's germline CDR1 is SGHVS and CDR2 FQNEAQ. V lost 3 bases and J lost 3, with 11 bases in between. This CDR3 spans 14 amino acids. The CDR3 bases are TGTGCCAGCAGCTTTTTCTTTAAGGACACTGAAGCTTTCTTT. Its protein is CASSFFFKDTEAFF.

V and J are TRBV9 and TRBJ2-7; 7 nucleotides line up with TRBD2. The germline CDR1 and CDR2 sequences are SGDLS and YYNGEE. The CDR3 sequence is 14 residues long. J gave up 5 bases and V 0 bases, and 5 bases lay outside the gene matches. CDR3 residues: CASSVAPGGDEQYF. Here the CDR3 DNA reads TGTGCCAGCAGCGTAGCCCCGGGAGGAGACGAGCAGTACTTC.

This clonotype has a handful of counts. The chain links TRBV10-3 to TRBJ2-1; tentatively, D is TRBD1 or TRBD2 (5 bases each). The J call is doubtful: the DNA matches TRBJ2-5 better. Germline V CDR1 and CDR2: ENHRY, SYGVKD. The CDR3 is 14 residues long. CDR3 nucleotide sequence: TGTGCCATCAGGGGACCGGGCTCGGGGGAGACCCAGTACTTC. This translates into CAIRGPGSGETQYF.

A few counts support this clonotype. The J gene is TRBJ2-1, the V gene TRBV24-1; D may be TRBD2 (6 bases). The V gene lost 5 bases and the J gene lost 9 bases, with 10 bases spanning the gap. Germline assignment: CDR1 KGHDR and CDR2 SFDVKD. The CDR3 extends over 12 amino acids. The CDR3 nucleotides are TGTGCCACCAGTGCCCGGGGAGGTGAGCAGTTCTTC. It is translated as CATSARGGEQFF.

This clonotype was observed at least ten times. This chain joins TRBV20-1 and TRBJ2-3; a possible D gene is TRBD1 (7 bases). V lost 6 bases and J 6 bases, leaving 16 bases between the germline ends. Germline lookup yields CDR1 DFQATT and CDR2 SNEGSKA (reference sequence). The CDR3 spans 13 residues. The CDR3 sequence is CSAPGGSPDTQYF. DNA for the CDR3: TGCAGTGCCCCAGGGGGGTCCCCGGATACGCAGTATTTT.